The T cell receptor (beta chain) under discussion was sequenced for a study of shared clonotypes between healthy human individuals. Study-wide findings and caveats: Memory subsets generally showed lower estimated richness than naive subsets.

Naive CD8 cells lacked CD45RO, underwent positive selection for CCR7 and left out terminally differentiated effector memory CD45RA+ cells. Only Caucasian adults living in Nashville, Tennessee made up the donor group. As concerns this clone: Its antigen is not identified.

Germline loops: CDR1 MNHEY, CDR2 SMNVEV (reference sequence). V was shortened by 5 bases and J by 2 bases, with 19 bases between the two germline ends. This CDR3 spans 18 amino acids. The protocol was immunoSEQ multiplex PCR, while the TCRdb copy is restricted to in-frame clones and leaves out a portion. There are roughly 2.1 million clones in the sample; 85% to 95% occur only once, and under 2% lies in the top ten. The sequence was obtained from a man in his late teens or twenties in good health. Some clones in this sample may be carry-over from other donors' samples. The sequencing input was naive CD8+ T cells from PBMCs. The chain links TRBV27 to TRBJ2-6; tentatively, D is TRBD1 (8 bases). CDR3 DNA sequence: TGTGCCAGCAGTATACAGGGGGAGGGCACCGCTGGGGCCAACGTCCTGACTTTC. Protein product: CASSIQGEGTAGANVLTF.